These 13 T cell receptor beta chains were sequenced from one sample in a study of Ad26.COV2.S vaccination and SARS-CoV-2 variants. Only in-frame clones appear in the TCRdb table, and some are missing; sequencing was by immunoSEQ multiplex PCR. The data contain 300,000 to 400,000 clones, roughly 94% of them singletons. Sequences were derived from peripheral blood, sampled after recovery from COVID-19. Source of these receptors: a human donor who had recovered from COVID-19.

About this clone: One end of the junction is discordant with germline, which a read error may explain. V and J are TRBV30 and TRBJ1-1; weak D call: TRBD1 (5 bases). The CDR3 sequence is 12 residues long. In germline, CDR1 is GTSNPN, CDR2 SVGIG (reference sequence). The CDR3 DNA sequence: TGTGCCTGGAGTGTAATAAGTTTTCGCCGGGGGTTT. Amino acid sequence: CAWSVISFRRGF.

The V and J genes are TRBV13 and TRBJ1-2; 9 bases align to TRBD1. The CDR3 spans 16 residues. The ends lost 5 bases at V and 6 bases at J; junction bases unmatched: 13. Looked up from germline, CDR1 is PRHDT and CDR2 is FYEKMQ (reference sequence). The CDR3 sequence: CASSPGQGTGGDGYTF. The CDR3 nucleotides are TGTGCCAGCAGCCCAGGACAGGGGACGGGGGGTGATGGCTACACCTTC.

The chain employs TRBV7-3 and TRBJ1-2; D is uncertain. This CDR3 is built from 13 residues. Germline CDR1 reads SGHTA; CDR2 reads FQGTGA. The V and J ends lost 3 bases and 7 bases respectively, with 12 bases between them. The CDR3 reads CASSFGEGSGYTF. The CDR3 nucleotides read TGTGCCAGCAGCTTCGGAGAGGGAAGTGGCTACACCTTC.

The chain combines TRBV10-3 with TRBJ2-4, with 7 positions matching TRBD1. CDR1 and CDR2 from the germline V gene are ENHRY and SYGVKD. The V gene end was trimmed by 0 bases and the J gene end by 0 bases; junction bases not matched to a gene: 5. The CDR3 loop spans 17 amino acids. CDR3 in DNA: TGTGCCATCAGTGAGTCACAGGGGCGGTTAGCCAAAAACATTCAGTACTTC. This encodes CAISESQGRLAKNIQYF.

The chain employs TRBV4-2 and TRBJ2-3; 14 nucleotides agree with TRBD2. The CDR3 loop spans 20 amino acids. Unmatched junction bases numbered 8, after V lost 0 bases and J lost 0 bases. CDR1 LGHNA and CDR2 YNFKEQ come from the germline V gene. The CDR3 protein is CASSQDWGLAGASSTDTQYF. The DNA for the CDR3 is TGTGCCAGCAGCCAAGATTGGGGACTAGCGGGGGCCTCTAGCACAGATACGCAGTATTTT.

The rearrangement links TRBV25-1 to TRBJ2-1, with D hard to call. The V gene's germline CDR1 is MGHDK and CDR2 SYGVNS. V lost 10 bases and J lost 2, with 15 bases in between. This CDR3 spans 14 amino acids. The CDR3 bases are TGTGCCACCCATGAGGATGGGGCCTACAATGAGCAGTTCTTC. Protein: CATHEDGAYNEQFF.

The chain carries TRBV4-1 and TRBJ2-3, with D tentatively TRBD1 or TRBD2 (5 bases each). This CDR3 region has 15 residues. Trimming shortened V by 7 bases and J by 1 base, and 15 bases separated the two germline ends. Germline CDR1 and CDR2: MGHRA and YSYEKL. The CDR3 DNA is TGCGCCAGCACCTCCTCCCGGGGACGCACAGATACGCAGTATTTT. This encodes CASTSSRGRTDTQYF.

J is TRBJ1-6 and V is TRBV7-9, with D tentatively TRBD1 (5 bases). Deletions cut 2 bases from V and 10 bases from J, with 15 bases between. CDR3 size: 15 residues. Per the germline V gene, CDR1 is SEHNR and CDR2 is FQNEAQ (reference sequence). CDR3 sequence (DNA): TGTGCCAGCAGCTTATCTGGGGGGTCACAGTCACCCCTCCACTTT. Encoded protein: CASSLSGGSQSPLHF.

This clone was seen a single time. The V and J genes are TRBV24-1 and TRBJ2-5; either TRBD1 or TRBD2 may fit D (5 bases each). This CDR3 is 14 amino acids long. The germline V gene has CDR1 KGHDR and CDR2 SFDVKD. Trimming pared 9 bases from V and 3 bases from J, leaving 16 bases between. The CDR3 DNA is TGTGCCACCCCCGGGGACCCCCAAGAAGAGACCCAGTACTTC. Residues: CATPGDPQEETQYF.

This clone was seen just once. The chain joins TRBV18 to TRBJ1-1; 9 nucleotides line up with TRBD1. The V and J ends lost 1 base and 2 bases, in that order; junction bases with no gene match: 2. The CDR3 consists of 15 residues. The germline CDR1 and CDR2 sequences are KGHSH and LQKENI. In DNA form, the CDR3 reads TGTGCCAGCTCACCACAGGGACAGGGAAACACTGAAGCTTTCTTT. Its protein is CASSPQGQGNTEAFF.

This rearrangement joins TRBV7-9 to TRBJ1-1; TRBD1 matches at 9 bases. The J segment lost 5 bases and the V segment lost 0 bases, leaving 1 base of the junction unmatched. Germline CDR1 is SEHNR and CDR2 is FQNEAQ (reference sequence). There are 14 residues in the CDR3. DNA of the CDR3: TGTGCCAGCAGCTTAGCTGACAGGGGGACTGAAGCTTTCTTT. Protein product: CASSLADRGTEAFF.

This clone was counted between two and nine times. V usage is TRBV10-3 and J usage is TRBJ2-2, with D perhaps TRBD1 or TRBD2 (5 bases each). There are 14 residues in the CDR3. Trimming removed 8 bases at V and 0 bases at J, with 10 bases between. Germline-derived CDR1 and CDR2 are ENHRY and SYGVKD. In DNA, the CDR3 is TGTGCCATCTCCGGGACCTCGAACACCGGGGAGCTGTTTTTT. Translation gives CAISGTSNTGELFF.

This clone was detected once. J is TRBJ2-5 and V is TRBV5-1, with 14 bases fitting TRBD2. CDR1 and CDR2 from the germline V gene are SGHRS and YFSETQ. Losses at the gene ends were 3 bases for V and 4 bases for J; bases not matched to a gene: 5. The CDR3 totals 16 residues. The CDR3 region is CASSSRLAGGRETQYF. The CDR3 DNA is TGCGCCAGCAGCTCCCGACTAGCGGGGGGGCGAGAGACCCAGTACTTC.